Listed here are 29 T cell receptor beta chains from one sample, sequenced in a study of T cell responses to AZD1222 COVID-19 vaccine. The repertoire was sequenced with immunoSEQ multiplex PCR; TCRdb's copy has only in-frame clones and lacks some. The table lists over 130,000 clones, 75% to 95% of them singletons. The input for sequencing was peripheral blood, taken 28 days after the second AZD1222 dose. Every receptor here comes from an adult who received the AZD1222 COVID-19 vaccine.

The chain couples TRBV10-1 to TRBJ1-1, with D maybe TRBD1 (5 bases). Germline V CDR1 and CDR2: WNHNN, SYGVQD (reference sequence). This CDR3 contains 11 residues. Trimming took off 5 bases at V and 8 bases at J, with 9 bases between the two ends. DNA of the CDR3: TGCGCCAGCAGTTTGGGGGGGGAAGCTTTCTTT. Its translation is CASSLGGEAFF.

The chain is built from TRBV27 and TRBJ1-5, with a possible D match to TRBD1 (6 bases). Germline V gene data show CDR1 as MNHEY and CDR2 as SMNVEV (reference sequence). The CDR3 consists of 14 residues. The germline V and J ends were trimmed by 6 bases and 1 base, with 10 bases remaining between them. CDR3 residues: CASSLGGSNQPQHF. Written as DNA, the CDR3 is TGTGCCAGCAGCTTAGGGGGGAGCAATCAGCCCCAGCATTTT.

This chain links TRBV5-1 with TRBJ1-1, with D possibly being TRBD1 (6 bases). This CDR3 has 14 residues. CDR1 SGHRS and CDR2 YFSETQ come from the germline V gene. V lost 4 bases, J lost 5 bases, and 15 bases lay in between. The CDR3 sequence: CASSLEGGWTEAFF. The CDR3 DNA reads TGCGCCAGCAGCCTTGAAGGGGGATGGACTGAAGCTTTCTTT.

In this sample, this clone turned up once. The rearrangement uses TRBV19 and TRBJ1-1; D is perhaps TRBD1 (5 bases). The CDR3 covers 15 residues. Looked up from germline, CDR1 is LNHDA and CDR2 is SQIVND (reference sequence). Trimming left V 1 base short and J 3 bases short, with 12 bases between. CDR3 nucleotide sequence: TGTGCCAGTAGTATAGGATCCGGGGGTTACACTGAAGCTTTCTTT. It translates to CASSIGSGGYTEAFF.

This chain joins TRBV3-1 (or the pseudogene TRBV3-2) and TRBJ2-1, with unresolved D. The CDR3 consists of 12 residues. CDR1 and CDR2 from the germline V gene are LGHDT and YNNKEL (reference sequence). The V end was cut by 0 bases, the J end by 11 bases, with 8 bases between. CDR3 in DNA: TGTGCCAGCAGCCAAGAGAGAACCAAGCAGTTCTTC. Its translation: CASSQERTKQFF.

The chain recombines TRBV14 with TRBJ2-1, with a tentative D call TRBD2 (6 bases). V lost 1 base and J lost 2, with 6 bases in between. The germline V gene has CDR1 SGHDN and CDR2 FVKESK. The CDR3 is made up of 14 amino acids. DNA of the CDR3: TGTGCCAGCAGCCAAGGGACTACCTACAATGAGCAGTTCTTC. Translation gives CASSQGTTYNEQFF.

The V gene is TRBV29-1, the J gene TRBJ2-5, with D uncertain. The CDR3 sequence is 12 residues long. Germline loops: CDR1 SQVTM, CDR2 ANQGSEA. V lost 3 bases and J 5 bases, leaving 10 bases between the germline ends. CDR3: CSVDHSWETQYF. CDR3 nucleotide sequence: TGCAGCGTTGACCATAGTTGGGAGACCCAGTACTTC.

V usage is TRBV5-5 and J usage is TRBJ1-1; tentatively, D is TRBD1 (5 bases). Germline loops: CDR1 SGHKS, CDR2 YYEKEE (reference sequence). The CDR3 covers 15 residues. V was shortened by 0 bases and J by 4 bases, with 13 bases between the two germline ends. The CDR3 DNA reads TGTGCCAGCAGCTTGGGGGGCCTCGGTGGCACTGAAGCTTTCTTT. It specifies CASSLGGLGGTEAFF.

The chain joins TRBV24-1 to TRBJ2-3; TRBD1 or TRBD2 may be the D gene (6 bases each). CDR3 length equals 13 residues. V dropped 5 bases and J dropped 8 bases, with 13 bases sitting between them. Germline V CDR1 and CDR2: KGHDR, SFDVKD. The CDR3 protein is CATSGGGGPTQYF. The CDR3 nucleotides are TGTGCCACCAGTGGCGGTGGGGGGCCTACGCAGTATTTT.

The chain has TRBV11-2 and TRBJ2-7; the D gene is possibly TRBD1 (5 bases). Looked up from germline, CDR1 is SGHAT and CDR2 is FQNNGV. The CDR3 length is 16 residues. V lost 1 base, J lost 3 bases, and 16 bases lay in between. CDR3 sequence (DNA): TGTGCCAGCAGCTTAGTCTCTCGCGGCAGGGTCTACGAGCAGTACTTC. Amino acids: CASSLVSRGRVYEQYF.

This rearrangement joins TRBV19 to TRBJ1-2; D gene uncertain. Germline V gene sequence: CDR1 LNHDA, CDR2 SQIVND (reference sequence). The CDR3 loop spans 11 amino acids. The V end was cut by 5 bases, the J end by 8 bases, with 9 bases between. The CDR3 region is CASSFNRGYTF. The CDR3 DNA follows: TGTGCCAGTAGTTTTAACCGGGGCTACACCTTC.

The chain carries TRBV5-5 and TRBJ1-6, with D perhaps TRBD1 (6 bases). The CDR3 is made up of 16 amino acids. V was shortened by 4 bases and J by 2 bases, with 13 bases between the two germline ends. Germline CDR1 is SGHKS and CDR2 is YYEKEE (reference sequence). CDR3 nucleotide sequence: TGTGCCAGCAGCCAAACCGGGACACCCTATAATTCACCCCTCCACTTT. Its protein product is CASSQTGTPYNSPLHF. The full variable domain, its missing parts supplied by reference TRBV5-5 and TRBJ1-6, is DAGVTQSPTHLIKTRGQQVTLRCSPISGHKSVSWYQQVLGQGPQFIFQYYEKEERGRGNFPDRFSARQFPNYSSELNVNALLLGDSALYLCASSQTGTPYNSPLHFGNGTRLTVT.

The chain recombines TRBV27 with TRBJ2-3; D unclear. The CDR3 runs to 11 residues. In germline, CDR1 is MNHEY, CDR2 SMNVEV (reference sequence). Deletions cut 9 bases from V and 6 bases from J, with 10 bases between. The DNA of the CDR3 is TGTGCCAGTTCGACACACGATACGCAGTATTTT. This encodes CASSTHDTQYF.

The chain uses TRBV19 and TRBJ1-1; D gene unclear. The CDR3 is 16 residues long. With 3 bases removed from V and 0 bases from J, the gap between germline ends came to 14 bases. The V gene's germline CDR1 is LNHDA and CDR2 SQIVND (reference sequence). The CDR3 bases are TGTGCCAGTAGTATCCTATTTAGCGGGGTGAACACTGAAGCTTTCTTT. This sequence encodes CASSILFSGVNTEAFF.

This clone was seen just once. The chain employs TRBV10-2 and TRBJ2-1; the D gene is possibly TRBD2 (5 bases). V lost 8 bases and J 0 bases, leaving 14 bases between the germline ends. The CDR3 extends over 15 amino acids. Germline V gene data show CDR1 as WSHSY and CDR2 as SAAADI. CDR3 coding DNA: TGCGCCAGCTCACCCACGGGGAGCTCCTACAATGAGCAGTTCTTC. Translation gives CASSPTGSSYNEQFF.

CDR3 bases: TGTGCCAGCTCACCACCCTCGGGCCGTGCCTACGAGCAGTACTTC. It encodes CASSPPSGRAYEQYF. This chain connects TRBV18 to TRBJ2-7; D gene unclear. Deletions cut 0 bases from V and 2 bases from J, with 11 bases between. This CDR3 is 15 amino acids long. Germline CDR1 reads KGHSH; CDR2 reads LQKENI.

The V call is TRBV6-5, the J call TRBJ1-1, with D possibly TRBD1 on 5 matching bases. V dropped 4 bases and J dropped 5 bases, with 5 bases sitting between them. This CDR3 has 11 amino acids. CDR1 and CDR2 (germline): MNHEY, SVGAGI. The CDR3 here is CASSWGTEAFF. CDR3 bases: TGTGCCAGCAGTTGGGGGACTGAAGCTTTCTTT.

This clone was seen once. The chain joins TRBV19 to TRBJ1-1; D may be TRBD1 (6 bases). Germline loops: CDR1 LNHDA, CDR2 SQIVND (reference sequence). Trimming stripped 0 bases from V and 0 bases from J, with 11 bases between. The CDR3 consists of 16 residues. Here the CDR3 reads CASSIDRGRLNTEAFF. CDR3 coding DNA: TGTGCCAGTAGTATAGATCGGGGGCGGTTGAACACTGAAGCTTTCTTT.

The chain employs TRBV7-9 and TRBJ1-2; no definite D call. V lost 5 bases, J lost 6 bases, and 13 bases lay in between. In germline, CDR1 is SEHNR, CDR2 FQNEAQ (reference sequence). The CDR3 has 13 residues. This CDR3 is CASSPENGDGYTF. CDR3 nucleotides: TGTGCCAGCAGCCCAGAAAACGGGGATGGCTACACCTTC.

The chain joins TRBV7-9 to TRBJ1-2, with a possible D match to TRBD1 (5 bases). The CDR3 runs 15 residues. The V gene's germline CDR1 is SEHNR and CDR2 FQNEAQ (reference sequence). With 4 bases removed from V and 4 bases from J, the gap between germline ends came to 16 bases. CDR3 nucleotides: TGTGCCAGCAGCTCAACCCGACAGCGAACCTATGGCTACACCTTC. Protein: CASSSTRQRTYGYTF.

The rearrangement uses TRBV11-2 and TRBJ1-1; tentative D call: TRBD1 (5 bases). V was clipped by 5 bases and J by 4 bases, with 14 bases between them. CDR3 length: 14 residues. The germline gives CDR1 SGHAT, CDR2 FQNNGV. This CDR3 reads CASSAGLRSTEAFF. CDR3 coding DNA: TGTGCCAGCAGCGCGGGACTCCGGAGCACTGAAGCTTTCTTT.

V gene TRBV30 combines with J gene TRBJ1-1; a weak D match, TRBD1 (5 bases). The CDR3 has 15 residues. The V end lost 3 bases, the J end lost 1 base, and 15 bases lay between the germline ends. In germline, CDR1 is GTSNPN, CDR2 SVGIG (reference sequence). The CDR3 bases are TGTGCCTGGAGCTCCTGGGGGGGAACGAACACTGAAGCTTTCTTT. Amino acid sequence: CAWSSWGGTNTEAFF. Using reference TRBV30 and TRBJ1-1 for the parts outside the CDR3, the full variable domain is SQTIHQWPATLVQPVGSPLSLECTVEGTSNPNLYWYRQAAGRGLQLLFYSVGIGQISSEVPQNLSASRPQDRQFILSSKKLLLSDSGFYLCAWSSWGGTNTEAFFGQGTRLTVV.

The chain combines TRBV19 with TRBJ2-2; TRBD2 matches at 8 bases. The V segment lost 8 bases and the J segment 5 bases; nucleotides outside the gene matches: 7. Germline CDR1 and CDR2: LNHDA and SQIVND (reference sequence). There are 14 residues in the CDR3. The CDR3 DNA reads as TGTGCCAGTCTTCGTAGCGGGACGACCGGGGAGCTGTTTTTT. Amino acids: CASLRSGTTGELFF. Full variable domain (rest looked up from reference TRBV19 and TRBJ2-2): DGGITQSPKYLFRKEGQNVTLSCEQNLNHDAMYWYRQDPGQGLRLIYYSQIVNDFQKGDIAEGYSVSREKKESFPLTVTSAQKNPTAFYLCASLRSGTTGELFFGEGSRLTVL.

The chain links TRBV30 to TRBJ1-5, with D uncertain. Trimming stripped 3 bases from V and 5 bases from J, with 17 bases between. Germline V lookup: CDR1 GTSNPN, CDR2 SVGIG (reference sequence). The CDR3 contains 15 residues. The CDR3 here is CAWSRSRDVYQPQHF. The CDR3 DNA reads TGTGCCTGGAGCCGAAGCCGCGACGTCTATCAGCCCCAGCATTTT.

This chain uses TRBV4-1 with TRBJ2-7; tentatively, D is TRBD2 (5 bases). The V gene lost 2 bases and the J gene lost 1 base, with 12 bases spanning the gap. The germline V gene encodes CDR1 MGHRA and CDR2 YSYEKL. The length of the CDR3 is 15 residues. Written as DNA, the CDR3 is TGCGCCAGCAGCCAAACCACGGGGAAATCCTACGAGCAGTACTTC. Translating it yields CASSQTTGKSYEQYF.

The rearrangement joins TRBV5-4 to TRBJ1-2, with D maybe TRBD1 (5 bases). The CDR3 is made up of 14 amino acids. Deletions cut 3 bases from V and 8 bases from J, with 17 bases between. CDR1 and CDR2 from the germline V gene are SGHNT and YYREEE (reference sequence). The CDR3 DNA is TGTGCCAGCAGCTCCCAGGGACGGCTCTGGGGCTACACCTTC. It codes for CASSSQGRLWGYTF.

The genes are TRBV29-1 and TRBJ2-5; D is possibly TRBD2 (6 bases). This CDR3 has 11 residues. CDR1 SQVTM and CDR2 ANQGSEA come from the germline V gene. V lost 3 bases, J lost 5 bases, and 7 bases lay in between. The CDR3 nucleotides are TGCAGCGTTGATGGGGGGGAGACCCAGTACTTC. Translation: CSVDGGETQYF.

The chain carries TRBV3-1 (or the pseudogene TRBV3-2) and TRBJ2-5; 8 bases fit TRBD2. Trimming at V came to 1 base and at J to 5 bases, leaving 6 bases not matched to a gene. This CDR3 has 15 amino acids. From germline, CDR1 is LGHDT and CDR2 YNNKEL (reference sequence). CDR3 coding DNA: TGTGCCAGCAGCCAAGCCGCGGGGGGTAGGGAGACCCAGTACTTC. It codes for CASSQAAGGRETQYF.

V gene TRBV7-9 combines with J gene TRBJ1-2; unclear D gene. Trimming stripped 8 bases from V and 4 bases from J, with 8 bases between. The CDR3 totals 11 residues. The germline V gene encodes CDR1 SEHNR and CDR2 FQNEAQ (reference sequence). CDR3 amino acids: CASGRLYGYTF. CDR3 nucleotides: TGTGCCAGCGGTCGGCTCTATGGCTACACCTTC.